Listed below are T cell receptor beta chains from one sample, sequenced in a study of CD8+CD57+ T cells in acquired aplastic anemia. TCRdb independently ran MiXCR on the reads; one entry per CDR3 protein. The sample includes approximately 220,000 distinct CDR3 sequences, more than 45% of them seen just once. The material sequenced was sorted CD4+, CD8+, or CD8+CD57+ T cells (not recorded which) from PBMCs. The source is a human donor with aplastic anemia. Both conserved end residues are part of each CDR3. Fields, in order: V gene, clone size, J gene, D gene, CDR3 DNA, CDR3 protein. A D gene is named only where the DNA matches it firmly. Clone size is not always given. Where it is, it says once, few, many or a class for expanded clones.

V gene: TRBV7-2
clone size: -
J gene: TRBJ1-2
D gene: TRBD1
CDR3 DNA: TGTGCCAGCAGCTTAGCCGGACAGGGTGACTATGGCTACACCTTC
CDR3 protein: CASSLAGQGDYGYTF

V gene: TRBV20-1
clone size: once
J gene: TRBJ1-6
D gene: -
CDR3 DNA: TGCAGTGCTAGAGCCGGGACAAGACTCTGGTTCCACTTT
CDR3 protein: CSARAGTRLWFHF

V gene: TRBV7-9
clone size: -
J gene: TRBJ2-2
D gene: -
CDR3 DNA: TGTGCCACCAAATCTAGCGGGGAGCTGTTTTTT
CDR3 protein: CATKSSGELFF

V gene: TRBV12-3/TRBV12-4
clone size: many
J gene: TRBJ2-7
D gene: TRBD2
CDR3 DNA: TGTGCCAGCACCGAGGGACTAGCGGGTTACGAGCAGTACTTC
CDR3 protein: CASTEGLAGYEQYF

V gene: TRBV19
clone size: many
J gene: TRBJ2-5
D gene: TRBD2
CDR3 DNA: TGTGCCAGTAGTATGTTGAGCCTAGCGGGGGGGAAGTACCAAGAGACCCAGTACTTC
CDR3 protein: CASSMLSLAGGKYQETQYF

V gene: TRBV2
clone size: -
J gene: TRBJ2-5
D gene: -
CDR3 DNA: TGTGCCAGCAGTGAAGGTCTAGCGAAGAGCCAGACCCAGTACTTC
CDR3 protein: CASSEGLAKSQTQYF

V gene: TRBV6-1
clone size: many
J gene: TRBJ1-5
D gene: -
CDR3 DNA: TGTGCCAGCAGTGACAGGGAAGAGGGGAATCAGCCCCAGCATTTT
CDR3 protein: CASSDREEGNQPQHF

V gene: TRBV20-1
clone size: -
J gene: TRBJ2-3
D gene: -
CDR3 DNA: TGCAGTGCTAGCCCTTCGTCGGCCTTCACAGATACGCAGTATTTT
CDR3 protein: CSASPSSAFTDTQYF

V gene: TRBV7-2
clone size: -
J gene: TRBJ2-7
D gene: -
CDR3 DNA: TGTGCCAGCAGCTTACTGGACGGCTACGAGCAGTACTTC
CDR3 protein: CASSLLDGYEQYF

V gene: TRBV4-1
clone size: many
J gene: TRBJ2-3
D gene: -
CDR3 DNA: TGCGCCAGCAGCCATCCCGGTGCTAGCACAGATACGCAGTATTTT
CDR3 protein: CASSHPGASTDTQYF

V gene: TRBV6-1
clone size: once
J gene: TRBJ1-2
D gene: TRBD1
CDR3 DNA: TGTGCCAGCAGTGCGGACAGGGTCTATGGCTACACCTTC
CDR3 protein: CASSADRVYGYTF

V gene: TRBV20-1
clone size: -
J gene: TRBJ2-5
D gene: -
CDR3 DNA: TGCAGTGCTCGACTGGACTTTCAAGAGACCCAGTACTTC
CDR3 protein: CSARLDFQETQYF

V gene: TRBV5-6
clone size: -
J gene: TRBJ2-7
D gene: TRBD2
CDR3 DNA: TGTGCCAGCAGCTTAGCCCTACTAGCGGGGGGGCCCTACGAGCAGTACTTC
CDR3 protein: CASSLALLAGGPYEQYF

V gene: TRBV28
clone size: few
J gene: TRBJ2-1
D gene: -
CDR3 DNA: TGTGCCAGCGGCCCCTTGAGCTCCTACAATGAGCAGTTCTTC
CDR3 protein: CASGPLSSYNEQFF

V gene: TRBV20-1
clone size: many
J gene: TRBJ2-1
D gene: -
CDR3 DNA: TGCAGTGCGCACCCACACAGGGGGGGTACTAGCGGAGCCTACAATGAGCAGTTCTTC
CDR3 protein: CSAHPHRGGTSGAYNEQFF

V gene: TRBV9
clone size: -
J gene: TRBJ2-7
D gene: TRBD2
CDR3 DNA: TGTGCCAGCAACCCGGGACTAGCGGGAGGCTACGAGCAGTACTTC
CDR3 protein: CASNPGLAGGYEQYF

V gene: TRBV20-1
clone size: -
J gene: TRBJ1-2
D gene: TRBD1
CDR3 DNA: TGCAGTGCTAGGTCGACAGGGGACTATGGCTACACCTTC
CDR3 protein: CSARSTGDYGYTF

V gene: TRBV25-1
clone size: -
J gene: TRBJ1-1
D gene: TRBD1
CDR3 DNA: TGTGCCAGCAGTGAAGTAGGGACAGGGCGGAAAGCTTTCTTT
CDR3 protein: CASSEVGTGRKAFF